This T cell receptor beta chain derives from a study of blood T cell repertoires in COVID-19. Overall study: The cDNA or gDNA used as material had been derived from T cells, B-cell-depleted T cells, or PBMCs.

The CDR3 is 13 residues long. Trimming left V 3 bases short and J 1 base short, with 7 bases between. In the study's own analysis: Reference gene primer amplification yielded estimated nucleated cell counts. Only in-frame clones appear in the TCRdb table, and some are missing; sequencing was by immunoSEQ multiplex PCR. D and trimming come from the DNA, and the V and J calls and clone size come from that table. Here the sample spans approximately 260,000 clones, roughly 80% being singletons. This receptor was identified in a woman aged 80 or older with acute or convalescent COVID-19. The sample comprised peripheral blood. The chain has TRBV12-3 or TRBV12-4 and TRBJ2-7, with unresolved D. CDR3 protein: CASSFGASYEQYF. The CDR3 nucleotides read TGTGCCAGCAGTTTTGGAGCGTCCTACGAGCAGTACTTC.